This TCR beta chain originates from a study of CD8 T cells in Susac syndrome. Study-level findings and limits: Clonal expansion involving Susac CD8+ cells peaked in TEMRA cells and active patients. It was acknowledged in the study that the number of individuals who were included in its TCR sequencing and HLA analysis was relatively small.

The CDR3 loop spans 14 amino acids. Between the trimmed V and J ends, which lost 1 base and 5 bases, there was a span of 6 bases. Germline CDR1 LGHNA, CDR2 YSLEER. With random hexamers, roughly 0.45 to 1 ug RNA was reverse transcribed. An immunoSEQ multiplex PCR generated amplified TCR beta CDR3 products spanning 54 Vbeta and 13 Jbeta. TCRdb re-called the immunoSEQ multiplex PCR reads with MiXCR, one entry per CDR3 protein. This sample has over 70,000 distinct CDR3 sequences, with approximately 96% found just once. As concerns this clonotype: Its antigen is currently unknown.

The origin of this receptor is a human donor with Susac syndrome. The rearrangement joins TRBV4-3 to TRBJ2-6; D uncertain. The sample was CD8+ T cells from PBMCs. The chain's CDR3 is CASSQGQRANVLTF. The CDR3 region has the DNA TGCGCCAGCAGCCAAGGTCAACGGGCCAACGTCCTGACTTTC.